This entry features one T cell receptor (beta chain) sequence. The sample belongs to a study of blood T cell repertoires in COVID-19. Study-wide background: The origin of the acute and convalescent COVID-19 samples was the United States, Italy and Spain.

Assay: immunoSEQ multiplex PCR; the TCRdb copy retains only in-frame clones and omits some. There are some 220,000 clones in the sample; around 87% occur only once, and more than 3% lies in the top ten. The sequenced material came from PBMCs or T cells enriched from blood (not recorded which). This sequence was found in a woman under 30 in a cohort exposed to, infected with or recovered from COVID-19 (not recorded which).

In DNA form, the CDR3 reads TGCGCCAGCAGCTTCCCTAGCGGGAGTAACGAGCAGTACTTC. It encodes CASSFPSGSNEQYF. The gene calls are TRBV5-1 and TRBJ2-7; TRBD2 matches 10 bases. This CDR3 region has 14 residues. CDR1 and CDR2 (germline): SGHRS, YFSETQ. Unmatched junction bases numbered 4, after V lost 2 bases and J lost 5 bases.